This entry concerns a single T cell receptor beta chain. Which antigen it targets is not known. One base away there is no much larger clone; base qualities are not given. This entry comes from a study of persistence of HIV-infected CD4 T cells (dated by TCRdb to the early 2020s). Background on the whole study: Suppressive ART had been received by participants for a median of roughly 8 years. Peripheral blood samples of up to roughly 180 mL were collected at multiple time points, except for a couple of participants, who underwent leukapheresis at a single time point. CMV- and HIV-1 Gag-responding CD4+ T cells were isolated from ART-treated individuals so that antigen-driven clonal expansion of HIV-1-infected cells could be examined. TCRbeta sequencing assessed the clonality of all cells in each sorted population, while proviral sequencing assessed the clonality of infected cells. For the TCR cluster analysis across participants, 8 or 9 participants were included for CMV and six or seven participants for Gag. Here is what the overall study found, with its caveats: TCRbeta richness in CMV- and Gag-responding cells was significantly lower than in anti-CD3/anti-CD28-responding cells; CMV-responding cells had higher oligoclonality than CD3/CD28-stimulated and Gag-responding cells. Only a small number of individuals took part in the study, and only a limited range of antigens was tested. Antigen-responding cells were enriched for degenerate expanded CDR3beta sequences, which suggests convergent selection of CD4+ responses to CMV and Gag. Bulk TCR analyses could not be limited to the rare CMV-responding cells that actually contained HIV-1 proviruses. A correlation was observed between TCR oligoclonality and proviral oligoclonality within the same sorted populations.

This specimen's treatment or condition label, interpreted: suppressive antiretroviral therapy. A pool of overlapping HIV-1 Gag 15-mer peptides, at about 1 ug per peptide per mL, was used to stimulate the cells. Responding CD4+ T cells were sorted by upregulation of both CD40 ligand and CD69. Participants were HIV-1-infected adults who started suppressive ART during chronic infection. Plasma HIV-1 RNA had been undetectable (below 50 copies/mL) in participants for at least 4 years. To be included, a participant needed positive CMV serology and a CD4+ T cell count above 400 cells/uL. Before stimulation, PBMCs were isolated using density centrifugation and then depleted of CD8+ T cells. For around 18 hours, the CD8-depleted PBMCs were stimulated with anti-CD28/CD49d costimulation, a CD40-blocking antibody, and enfuvirtide to prevent new infections. Cell sorting was done on a Beckman Coulter MoFlo Legacy or XDP sorter, and dead cells were excluded with propidium iodide. Genomic DNA was extracted with the QIAamp DNA Mini Kit for samples above one million cells, otherwise with the Quick-DNA Microprep Kit.

V is trimmed back by 3 bases and J by 3 bases, and the junction contains 5 bases that no gene match accounts for. Based on the germline V gene, the CDR1 and CDR2 sequences are SGHRS and YFSETQ. From the cysteine up to the phenylalanine, the CDR3 has a length of 15 residues. Only CDR3 DNA remains: 45 bases, in frame from the first base. TCRbeta repertoires were sequenced from genomic DNA with the immunoSEQ hsTCRB assay version 4 in survey mode. Genomic DNA was diluted to about 9.9 ng/uL, using up to about 1 ug per sample for TCRbeta sequencing. Processing in the source paper ran as follows. TCRbeta data were analyzed in ImmunoSeq Analyzer 3.0, with diversity computed on productive nucleotide rearrangements. Lower-bound TCR diversity was estimated with the improved Chao index, and clonality with the Gini coefficient using the Immunarch R package. Different nucleotide rearrangements encoding the same CDR3beta amino acid sequence were counted as distinct clonotypes. Differential abundance analysis identified TCRbeta sequences significantly enriched in antigen-responding cells relative to anti-CD3/anti-CD28-activated cells. Using predicted peptide-MHC specificity as the basis, GLIPH2 grouped TCRs into clusters, both for each participant individually and for the merged data sets that combined participants. TCRdb holds this immuneACCESS table with in-frame rearrangements only. Some clones are missing; in checked studies, unresolved V genes explain under half, and the rest has no known cause. The V and J calls and the clone size are those of that table, but D and trimming were determined from the DNA. The sample table shows under 25,000 clones, and about 62% are seen once. In total, the top ten clones hold approximately 2% of the sample.

This material consisted of CD4+ T cells sorted from PBMCs after 18-hour stimulation, taken from a patient who received antiretroviral therapy. Explained via the paper, the cell subset or site label denotes: CD40L+CD69+ CD4 T cells responding to HIV-1 Gag peptides. The source of this sequence is an adult woman with HIV who was CMV-seropositive. This chain joins TRBV5-1 to TRBJ2-2; TRBD1 lines up with 7 middle nucleotides. The CDR3: CASSYRGLDTGELFF. The sequenced DNA is TGCGCCAGCAGCTACAGGGGTTTAGACACCGGGGAGCTGTTTTTT.